This TCR beta chain appears in the sequencing data of a study of T cells in localized non-small cell lung cancer. The table came from immunoSEQ multiplex PCR; TCRdb's copy has only in-frame clones and leaves some out. Here the sample spans 70,000 to 75,000 clones, roughly 80% being singletons. This clone has just one count. This CDR3 has 15 amino acids. V was clipped by 3 bases and J by 8 bases, with 16 bases between them. In germline, CDR1 is KGHSH, CDR2 LQKENI. The input for sequencing was peripheral blood, taken before any cancer treatment. The chain is built from TRBV18 and TRBJ1-4, with no clear D. This TCR came from an older female donor with stage I lung adenocarcinoma. CDR3 DNA sequence: TGTGCCAGCTCACCGGCTATAGGGCACTCCGAAAAACTGTTTTTT. This translates into CASSPAIGHSEKLFF.